What follows are 12 T cell receptor beta chains derived from one specimen sequenced in a study of T-cell reconstitution after alpha-beta-depleted transplantation in children. Unique molecular identifiers were used to barcode this TCRbeta library. TCRdb recomputed calls from the PCR reads with MiXCR, one row per CDR3 protein. The repertoire consists of about 110,000 distinct CDR3 sequences, with 10% occurring once and the leading ten covering roughly 8%. The sample in question was PBMCs from the stem cell graft donor, obtained from the stem cell graft. The receptors here all came from a human donor who donated a stem cell graft to a child with acute lymphoblastic leukemia.

The rearrangement joins TRBV2 to TRBJ2-7; 11 nucleotides align to TRBD2. The CDR3 runs 16 residues. CDR1 SNHLY and CDR2 FYNNEI come from the germline V gene. Trimming took 5 bases from V and 7 from J; bases not matched to a gene: 13. CDR3 in DNA: TGTGCCAGCAGTCTCCCGGGACTAGCGGCAAGTGAGGAGCAGTACTTC. The encoded protein is CASSLPGLAASEEQYF.

This clonotype appeared many times. The chain employs TRBV10-3 and TRBJ1-5, with TRBD1 matching over 8 bases. Looked up from germline, CDR1 is ENHRY and CDR2 is SYGVKD. The junction had 1 base not matched to a gene; V was cut back by 0 bases and J by 3 bases. The CDR3 has 15 residues. CDR3 DNA: TGTGCCATCAGTGAGTCGGACAGGGCCAATCAGCCCCAGCATTTT. It yields the protein CAISESDRANQPQHF.

This clonotype was detected many times. This chain joins TRBV12-3 or TRBV12-4 and TRBJ1-2; TRBD1 aligns across 12 bases. The ends lost 5 bases at V and 7 bases at J; junction bases unmatched: 8. The CDR3 is made up of 15 amino acids. Here the CDR3 DNA reads TGTGCCAGCAGTAGCCCGGGACAGGGGGCTGTTGGCTACACCTTC. This encodes CASSSPGQGAVGYTF.

Comments on this clonotype: One base away lies a much larger clone, so this may be a sequencing read error. This chain joins TRBV6-1 and TRBJ2-1, with TRBD2 matching 8 bases. After removal of 10 bases from V and 9 bases from J, the junction contained 11 bases not matched to a gene. The germline V gene has CDR1 MNHNS and CDR2 SASEGT. This CDR3 region has 13 residues. The CDR3 DNA reads as TGTGCCACCGGGCGGGGGGCGGGCGGTGAGCAGTTCTTC. Protein sequence: CATGRGAGGEQFF.

This clonotype was seen repeatedly, ten times or more. The chain links TRBV7-8 to TRBJ2-3; perhaps TRBD2 as D (6 bases). Per germline, CDR1 SGHVS and CDR2 FQNEAQ. The germline V and J ends were trimmed by 5 bases and 3 bases, with 12 bases remaining between them. The CDR3 spans 14 residues. DNA for the CDR3: TGTGCCAGCAGCGCGGGACCCAAGACAGATACGCAGTATTTT. Translated, it gives CASSAGPKTDTQYF.

This clonotype was detected many times. This rearrangement joins TRBV19 to TRBJ1-4, with TRBD1 matching over 10 bases. This CDR3 has 16 residues. J lost 10 bases, V lost 2 bases, and 10 bases had no gene match. Germline lookup yields CDR1 LNHDA and CDR2 SQIVND (reference sequence). CDR3 sequence (DNA): TGTGCCAGTAGTATAATGCGGGGACAGGGGAGCCCAAAACTGTTTTTT. Protein product: CASSIMRGQGSPKLFF.

In its sample, this clonotype was seen many times. The rearrangement joins TRBV6-2 or TRBV6-3 to TRBJ1-1, with TRBD1 as a possible D gene (5 bases). Trimming pared 8 bases from V and 1 base from J, leaving 14 bases between. Germline V gene data show CDR1 as MNHEY and CDR2 as SVGEGT. This CDR3 has 14 residues. The CDR3 bases are TGTGCCAGCCGCCCGGGGGGGACGAACACTGAAGCTTTCTTT. This codes for CASRPGGTNTEAFF.

This clonotype was observed at least ten times. The J gene is TRBJ2-2, the V gene TRBV7-2; D may match TRBD1 or TRBD2 (5 bases each). The CDR3 runs to 16 residues. Deletions cut 4 bases from V and 6 bases from J, with 18 bases between. Germline loops: CDR1 SGHTA, CDR2 FQGNSA. The CDR3 coding sequence is TGTGCCAGCAGCTCTCAAGGGACGTCCCCCTCCGGGGAGCTGTTTTTT. This translates into CASSSQGTSPSGELFF. The complete variable domain, with remaining parts taken from reference TRBV7-2 and TRBJ2-2, reads GAGVSQSPSNKVTEKGKDVELRCDPISGHTALYWYRQSLGQGLEFLIYFQGNSAPDKSGLPSDRFSAERTGGSVSTLTIQRTQQEDSAVYLCASSSQGTSPSGELFFGEGSRLTVL.

This clonotype was observed many times. J is TRBJ2-1 and V is TRBV20-1; D is unclear. Germline V gene data show CDR1 as DFQATT and CDR2 as SNEGSKA (reference sequence). This CDR3 region has 18 residues. V lost 1 base and J lost 3, with 22 bases in between. Here the CDR3 reads CSARGGGGAEEVYNEQFF. DNA of the CDR3: TGCAGTGCTAGAGGTGGTGGCGGAGCCGAAGAAGTCTACAATGAGCAGTTCTTC.

This chain uses TRBV7-8 with TRBJ2-5; no reliable D call. The CDR3 length is 14 residues. The germline V gene has CDR1 SGHVS and CDR2 FQNEAQ. The V end was cut by 5 bases, the J end by 5 bases, with 15 bases between. CDR3 nucleotide sequence: TGTGCCAGCAGCCCCCGCCCTAGTTGGGAGACCCAGTACTTC. It codes for CASSPRPSWETQYF.

This clonotype came up many times. The junction differs from germline at one of its ends, possibly a read error. The chain couples TRBV5-1 to TRBJ2-1; D unresolved. Germline V gives CDR1 SGHRS, CDR2 YFSETQ. The CDR3 runs 11 residues. The CDR3 DNA reads TGTGCCAGTAGCTCCTACAATGAGCAGTTCTTC. Its protein is CASSSYNEQFF.

This clonotype was detected ten times or more. CDR3: CASSLEPLPGAQYF. CDR3 DNA sequence: TGCGCCAGCAGCTTGGAACCCCTCCCGGGAGCCCAGTACTTC. This chain joins TRBV5-1 and TRBJ2-5; tentative D call: TRBD2 (6 bases). Trimming left V 0 bases short and J 9 bases short, with 15 bases between. The CDR3 length is 14 residues. Germline lookup yields CDR1 SGHRS and CDR2 YFSETQ.